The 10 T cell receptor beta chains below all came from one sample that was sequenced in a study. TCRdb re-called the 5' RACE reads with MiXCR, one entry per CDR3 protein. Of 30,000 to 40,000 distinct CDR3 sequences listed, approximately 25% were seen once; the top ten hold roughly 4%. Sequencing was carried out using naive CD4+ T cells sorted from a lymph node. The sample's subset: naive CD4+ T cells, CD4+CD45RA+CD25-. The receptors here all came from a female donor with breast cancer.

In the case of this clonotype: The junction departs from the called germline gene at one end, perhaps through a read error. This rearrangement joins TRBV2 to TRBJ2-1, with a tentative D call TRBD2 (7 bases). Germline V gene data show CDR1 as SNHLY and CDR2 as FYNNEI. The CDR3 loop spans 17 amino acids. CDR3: CASSGPRGGGLYNERFF. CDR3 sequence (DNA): TGTGCCAGCAGTGGGCCCCGGGGCGGGGGCCTCTACAATGAGCGGTTCTTC.

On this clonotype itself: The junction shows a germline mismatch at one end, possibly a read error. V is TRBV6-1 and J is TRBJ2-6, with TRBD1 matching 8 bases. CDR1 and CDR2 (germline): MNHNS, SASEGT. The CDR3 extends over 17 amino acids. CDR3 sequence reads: CTSSTDRVLSGANVLTF. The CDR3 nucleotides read TGTACCAGCAGTACGGACAGGGTCCTCTCTGGGGCCAACGTCCTGACTTTC.

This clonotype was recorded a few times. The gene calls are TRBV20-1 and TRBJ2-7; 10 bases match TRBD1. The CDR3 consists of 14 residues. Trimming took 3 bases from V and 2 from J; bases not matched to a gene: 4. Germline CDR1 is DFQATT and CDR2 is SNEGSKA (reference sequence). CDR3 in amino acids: CSASLGQGAYEQYF. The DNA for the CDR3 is TGCAGTGCTAGCTTAGGACAGGGGGCCTACGAGCAGTACTTC.

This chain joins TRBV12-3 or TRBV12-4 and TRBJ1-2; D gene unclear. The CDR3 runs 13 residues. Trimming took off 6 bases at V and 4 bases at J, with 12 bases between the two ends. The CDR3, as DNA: TGTGCCAGCAGCGTCGGTGGATCCTATGGCTACACCTTC. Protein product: CASSVGGSYGYTF.

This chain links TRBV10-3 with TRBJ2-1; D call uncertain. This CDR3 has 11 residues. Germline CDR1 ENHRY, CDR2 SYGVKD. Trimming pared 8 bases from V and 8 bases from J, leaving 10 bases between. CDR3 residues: CAIRDLDEQFF. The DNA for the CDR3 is TGTGCCATCCGCGATCTCGATGAGCAGTTCTTC.

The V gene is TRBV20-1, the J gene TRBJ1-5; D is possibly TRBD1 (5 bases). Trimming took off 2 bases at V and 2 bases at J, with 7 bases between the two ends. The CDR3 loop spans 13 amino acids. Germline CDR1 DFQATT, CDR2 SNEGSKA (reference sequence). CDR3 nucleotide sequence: TGCAGTGCTAGACAGGGCGGCAATCAGCCCCAGCATTTT. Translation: CSARQGGNQPQHF.

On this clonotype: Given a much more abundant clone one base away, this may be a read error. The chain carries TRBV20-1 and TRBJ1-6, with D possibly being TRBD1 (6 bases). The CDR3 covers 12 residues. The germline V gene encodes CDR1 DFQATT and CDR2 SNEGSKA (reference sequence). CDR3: CSASTGLSPPHF. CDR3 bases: TGCAGTGCTAGTACAGGGTTGTCACCCCCCCACTTT.

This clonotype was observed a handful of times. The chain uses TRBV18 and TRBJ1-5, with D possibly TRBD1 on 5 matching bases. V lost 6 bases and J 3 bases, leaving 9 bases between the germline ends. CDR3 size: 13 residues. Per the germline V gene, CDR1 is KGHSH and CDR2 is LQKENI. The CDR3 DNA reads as TGTGCCAGCTCCCCAGGGTCCAATCAGCCCCAGCATTTT. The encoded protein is CASSPGSNQPQHF. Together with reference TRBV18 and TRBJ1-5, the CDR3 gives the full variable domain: NAGVMQNPRHLVRRRGQEARLRCSPMKGHSHVYWYRQLPEEGLKFMVYLQKENIIDESGMPKERFSAEFPKEGPSILRIQQVVRGDSAAYFCASSPGSNQPQHFGDGTRLSIL.

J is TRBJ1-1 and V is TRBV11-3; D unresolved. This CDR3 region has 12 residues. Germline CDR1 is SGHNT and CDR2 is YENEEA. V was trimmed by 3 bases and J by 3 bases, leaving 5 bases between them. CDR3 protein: CASSLGDTEAFF. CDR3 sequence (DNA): TGTGCCAGCAGCTTGGGTGACACTGAAGCTTTCTTT.

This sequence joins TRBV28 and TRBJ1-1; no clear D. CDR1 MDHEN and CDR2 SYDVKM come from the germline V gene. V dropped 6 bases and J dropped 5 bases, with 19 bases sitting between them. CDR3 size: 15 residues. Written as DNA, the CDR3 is TGTGCCAGCAGCCCTATCCGGATACGGGGAACTGAAGCTTTCTTT. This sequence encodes CASSPIRIRGTEAFF.